The next 8 T cell receptor beta chains were all read from a single sample in a study of T cell changes during pregnancy in multiple sclerosis. Assay used: immunoSEQ multiplex PCR; TCRdb lists only in-frame clones, some missing. The sample shows 50,000 to 65,000 clones, 89% of them seen only once. The source material was peripheral blood, sampled after pregnancy. The source is a female donor with multiple sclerosis, enrolled in a pregnancy study.

The chain combines TRBV4-3 with TRBJ1-5; TRBD1 might be the D (6 bases). CDR3 length equals 17 residues. Between the trimmed V and J ends, which lost 2 bases and 0 bases, there was a span of 14 bases. CDR1 and CDR2 (germline): LGHNA, YSLEER. CDR3 residues: CASSQQVQGYSNQPQHF. In DNA, the CDR3 is TGCGCCAGCAGCCAACAAGTACAGGGCTATAGCAATCAGCCCCAGCATTTT.

This clone was detected only once. This chain uses TRBV9 with TRBJ1-3; 7 bases map to TRBD1. From germline, CDR1 is SGDLS and CDR2 YYNGEE. The CDR3 is made up of 17 amino acids. V dropped 4 bases and J dropped 1; count of bases not matched to a gene: 11. CDR3 sequence reads: CASSPRDSRWSGNTIYF. The DNA for the CDR3 is TGTGCCAGCAGCCCACGGGACAGCCGTTGGTCTGGAAACACCATATATTTT.

The gene calls are TRBV4-1 and TRBJ1-2; 8 positions match TRBD1. J gave up 4 bases and V 4 bases, and 8 bases lay outside the gene matches. This CDR3 comprises 15 residues. Germline V lookup: CDR1 MGHRA, CDR2 YSYEKL. CDR3 loop: CASSPGQGEGYGYTF. The CDR3 nucleotides are TGCGCCAGCAGCCCCGGACAGGGAGAAGGCTATGGCTACACCTTC.

The chain combines TRBV6-4 with TRBJ2-3; tentatively, D is TRBD2 (6 bases). The CDR3 consists of 14 residues. Between the trimmed V and J ends, which lost 2 bases and 0 bases, there was a span of 6 bases. CDR1 is MRHNA and CDR2 is SNTAGT in the germline V gene. CDR3 in DNA: TGTGCCAGCAGTGACGGGACTAGCACAGATACGCAGTATTTT. Its protein product is CASSDGTSTDTQYF.

The chain joins TRBV27 to TRBJ1-4, with D maybe TRBD1 (6 bases). The CDR3 is 14 residues long. With 6 bases removed from V and 6 bases from J, the gap between germline ends came to 14 bases. Germline V lookup: CDR1 MNHEY, CDR2 SMNVEV (reference sequence). The CDR3 here is CASRRGTPDEKLFF. CDR3 DNA sequence: TGTGCCAGCAGGCGGGGGACACCAGATGAAAAACTGTTTTTT.

The CDR3 nucleotides read TGTGCCAGCGGTAGGACAGGGGCCTACACCGGGGAGCTGTTTTTT. Amino acids: CASGRTGAYTGELFF. The rearrangement links TRBV25-1 to TRBJ2-2, with TRBD1 identical over 9 bases. Per the germline V gene, CDR1 is MGHDK and CDR2 is SYGVNS. This CDR3 contains 15 residues. V shed 8 bases and J 3 bases; nucleotides not matched to a gene: 7.

The V and J genes are TRBV5-5 and TRBJ1-2, with D perhaps matching TRBD1 (5 bases). Trimming removed 2 bases from V and 0 bases from J, with 11 bases in between. Germline loops: CDR1 SGHKS, CDR2 YYEKEE (reference sequence). This CDR3 has 15 amino acids. The CDR3 sequence is CASSFRGGANYGYTF. The CDR3 bases are TGTGCCAGCAGCTTTCGGGGGGGAGCTAACTATGGCTACACCTTC.

The V gene is TRBV29-1, the J gene TRBJ1-1; D perhaps matches TRBD1 (6 bases). CDR1 SQVTM and CDR2 ANQGSEA come from the germline V gene. Trimming cost V 6 bases and J 1 base, with 12 bases left between them. The CDR3 covers 13 residues. CDR3 amino acids: CSVRKTGNTEAFF. CDR3 DNA: TGCAGCGTGCGGAAGACAGGGAACACTGAAGCTTTCTTT.